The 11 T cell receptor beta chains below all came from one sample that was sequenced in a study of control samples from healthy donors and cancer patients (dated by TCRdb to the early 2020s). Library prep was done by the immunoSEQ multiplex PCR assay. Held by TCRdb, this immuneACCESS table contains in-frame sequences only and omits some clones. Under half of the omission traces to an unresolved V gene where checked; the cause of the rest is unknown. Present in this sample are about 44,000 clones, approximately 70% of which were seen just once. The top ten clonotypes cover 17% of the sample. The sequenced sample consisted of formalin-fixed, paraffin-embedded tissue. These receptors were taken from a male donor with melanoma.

The CDR3 reads CASMTGGLMYGYTF. CDR3 nucleotide sequence: TGCGCCAGCATGACAGGGGGTTTAATGTATGGCTACACCTTC. The V call is TRBV10-2, the J call TRBJ1-2, with 9 bases matching TRBD1. The J segment lost 5 bases and the V segment lost 7 bases, leaving 8 bases of the junction unmatched. Looked up from germline, CDR1 is WSHSY and CDR2 is SAAADI. The CDR3 covers 14 residues.

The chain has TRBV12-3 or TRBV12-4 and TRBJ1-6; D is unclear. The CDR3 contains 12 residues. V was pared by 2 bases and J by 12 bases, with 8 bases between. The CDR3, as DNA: TGTGCCAGCAGTTTACAGGCAGTACCCCTCCACTTT. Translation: CASSLQAVPLHF.

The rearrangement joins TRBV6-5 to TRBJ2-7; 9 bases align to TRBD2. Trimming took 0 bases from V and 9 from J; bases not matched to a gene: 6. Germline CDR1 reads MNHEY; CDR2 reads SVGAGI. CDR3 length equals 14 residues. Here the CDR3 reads CASSYSGLAAGQYF. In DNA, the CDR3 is TGTGCCAGCAGTTACTCGGGACTAGCAGCAGGGCAGTACTTC.

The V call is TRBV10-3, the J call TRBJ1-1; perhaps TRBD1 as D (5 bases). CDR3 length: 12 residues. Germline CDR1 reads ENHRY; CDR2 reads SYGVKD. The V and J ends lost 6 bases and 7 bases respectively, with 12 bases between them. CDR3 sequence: CAIRRDGGEAFF. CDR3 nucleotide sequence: TGTGCCATCAGACGGGACGGTGGTGAAGCTTTCTTT.

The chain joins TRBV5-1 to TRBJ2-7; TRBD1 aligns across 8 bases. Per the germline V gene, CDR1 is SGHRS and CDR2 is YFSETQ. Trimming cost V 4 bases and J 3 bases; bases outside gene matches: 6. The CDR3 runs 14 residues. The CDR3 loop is CASSPTGDHYEQYF. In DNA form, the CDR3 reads TGCGCCAGCAGCCCGACAGGGGACCACTACGAGCAGTACTTC. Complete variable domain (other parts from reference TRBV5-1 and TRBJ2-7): KAGVTQTPRYLIKTRGQQVTLSCSPISGHRSVSWYQQTPGQGLQFLFEYFSETQRNKGNFPGRFSGRQFSNSRSEMNVSTLELGDSALYLCASSPTGDHYEQYFGPGTRLTVT.

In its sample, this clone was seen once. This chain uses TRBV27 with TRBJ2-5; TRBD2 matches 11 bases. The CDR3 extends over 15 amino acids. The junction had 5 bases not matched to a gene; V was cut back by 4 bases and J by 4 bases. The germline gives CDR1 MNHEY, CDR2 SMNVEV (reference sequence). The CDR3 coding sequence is TGTGCCAGCAGTTCCTTAGCGGGAGGGCGAGAGACCCAGTACTTC. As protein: CASSSLAGGRETQYF.

DNA for the CDR3: TGTGCCAGCTCACCGGGTCGGAGCCGAGCCTACGAGCAGTACTTC. Translation gives CASSPGRSRAYEQYF. The chain employs TRBV18 and TRBJ2-7; the D is unclear. V lost 3 bases and J lost 2, with 14 bases in between. The CDR3 length is 15 residues. Per germline, CDR1 KGHSH and CDR2 LQKENI. Supplemented by reference TRBV18 and TRBJ2-7, the full variable domain reads NAGVMQNPRHLVRRRGQEARLRCSPMKGHSHVYWYRQLPEEGLKFMVYLQKENIIDESGMPKERFSAEFPKEGPSILRIQQVVRGDSAAYFCASSPGRSRAYEQYFGPGTRLTVT.

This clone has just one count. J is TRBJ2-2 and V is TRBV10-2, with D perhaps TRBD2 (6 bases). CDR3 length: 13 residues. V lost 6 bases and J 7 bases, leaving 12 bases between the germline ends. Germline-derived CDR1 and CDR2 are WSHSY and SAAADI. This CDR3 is CASSPRGSGELFF. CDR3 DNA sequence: TGCGCCAGCAGCCCCCGGGGGAGCGGGGAGCTGTTTTTT.

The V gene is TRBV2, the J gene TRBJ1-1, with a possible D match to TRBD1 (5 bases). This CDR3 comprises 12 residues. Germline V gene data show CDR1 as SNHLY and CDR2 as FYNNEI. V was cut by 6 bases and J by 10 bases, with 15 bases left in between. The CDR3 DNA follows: TGTGCCAGCAGCAAGGGGCTGGGAGGAGCTTTCTTT. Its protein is CASSKGLGGAFF.

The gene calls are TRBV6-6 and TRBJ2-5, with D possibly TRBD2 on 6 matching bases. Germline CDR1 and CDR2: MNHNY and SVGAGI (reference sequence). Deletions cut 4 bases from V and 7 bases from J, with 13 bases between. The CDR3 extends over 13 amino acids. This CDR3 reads CASSSRVEGTQYF. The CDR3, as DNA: TGTGCCAGCAGTTCGAGGGTGGAGGGGACCCAGTACTTC.

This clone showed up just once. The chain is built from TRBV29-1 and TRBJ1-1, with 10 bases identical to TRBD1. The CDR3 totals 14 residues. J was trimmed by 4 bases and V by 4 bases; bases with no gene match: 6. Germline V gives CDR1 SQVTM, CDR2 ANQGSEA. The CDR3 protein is CSVAPGQGSTEAFF. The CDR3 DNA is TGCAGCGTTGCTCCGGGACAGGGGTCCACTGAAGCTTTCTTT. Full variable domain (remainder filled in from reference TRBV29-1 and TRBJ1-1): SAVISQKPSRDICQRGTSLTIQCQVDSQVTMMFWYRQQPGQSLTLIATANQGSEATYESGFVIDKFPISRPNLTFSTLTVSNMSPEDSSIYLCSVAPGQGSTEAFFGQGTRLTVV.